Each of the 12 T cell receptor beta chains below was sequenced from the same sample in a study of blood T cells in healthy people across ages. A second PCR of roughly 7 to 11 cycles used a sample-barcoded 5' primer and a J-beta primer mix. TCRdb independently ran MiXCR on the 5' RACE reads; one entry per CDR3 protein. The table has hundreds of thousands of distinct CDR3 sequences, around 25% seen once; the top ten hold under 10%. These records were also assigned to another study, of T cells of mothers and their children.

The sequenced sample was blood. These receptor sequences come from a boy aged 5 to 17 in good health.

This clonotype was seen a few times. The chain carries TRBV29-1 and TRBJ2-7; unclear D gene. V gave up 6 bases and J gave up 2 bases, with 8 bases separating them. The CDR3 sequence is 11 residues long. Per germline, CDR1 SQVTM and CDR2 ANQGSEA. CDR3 DNA sequence: TGCAGCGTAAAGGAGACCTACGAGCAGTACTTC. Its protein is CSVKETYEQYF.

This clonotype was counted between two and nine times. The chain joins TRBV5-4 to TRBJ2-1; 10 bases match TRBD2. The germline V gene has CDR1 SGHNT and CDR2 YYREEE (reference sequence). V shed 4 bases, J shed 7 bases, and the junction held 8 bases outside the gene matches. CDR3 size: 15 residues. CDR3 coding DNA: TGTGCCAGCAGCACTAGACTAGCGGGCCGAAATGAGCAGTTCTTC. This gives the protein CASSTRLAGRNEQFF.

This clonotype was counted a few times. This sequence joins TRBV28 and TRBJ2-6; D unresolved. Between the trimmed V and J ends, which lost 8 bases and 1 base, there was a span of 9 bases. Germline assignment: CDR1 MDHEN and CDR2 SYDVKM. The CDR3 contains 14 residues. CDR3 bases: TGTGCCAGCCGAACTTATTCTGGGGCCAACGTCCTGACTTTC. Protein: CASRTYSGANVLTF.

This clonotype was counted a few times. V is TRBV9 and J is TRBJ2-1; D is ambiguous. The CDR3 runs to 13 residues. V lost 0 bases and J lost 7, with 8 bases in between. Looked up from germline, CDR1 is SGDLS and CDR2 is YYNGEE. CDR3 residues: CASSVGSLNEQFF. The CDR3 DNA follows: TGTGCCAGCAGCGTAGGTAGTTTAAATGAGCAGTTCTTC.

This sequence joins TRBV5-4 and TRBJ2-2; TRBD2 agrees at 8 bases. The V segment lost 6 bases and the J segment 3 bases; nucleotides outside the gene matches: 7. Germline CDR1 reads SGHNT; CDR2 reads YYREEE (reference sequence). This CDR3 has 15 amino acids. CDR3 region: CASTTGLAYTGELFF. CDR3 bases: TGTGCCAGCACCACCGGACTAGCCTACACCGGGGAGCTGTTTTTT.

The genes are TRBV29-1 and TRBJ1-1, with 7 bases that match TRBD1. V lost 4 bases to trimming and J lost 1 base; unmatched junction nucleotides: 9. This CDR3 has 15 amino acids. Germline V lookup: CDR1 SQVTM, CDR2 ANQGSEA. The CDR3 nucleotides are TGCAGCGTTGCTCGGCAGGGGGGTCAGAACACTGAAGCTTTCTTT. This gives the protein CSVARQGGQNTEAFF.

The chain carries TRBV4-1 and TRBJ1-3, with D perhaps TRBD1 (5 bases). Per the germline V gene, CDR1 is MGHRA and CDR2 is YSYEKL. The CDR3 is 17 amino acids. V was cut by 4 bases and J by 7 bases, with 23 bases left in between. In DNA form, the CDR3 reads TGCGCCAGCAGCCCCCCCAGGGACTTCTATATTGGGAACACCATATATTTT. Encoded protein: CASSPPRDFYIGNTIYF.

V gene TRBV12-3 or TRBV12-4 combines with J gene TRBJ1-5, with D perhaps TRBD1 (6 bases). The CDR3 is 15 amino acids. Trimming pared 3 bases from V and 1 base from J, leaving 10 bases between. This CDR3 is CASSFHGQSNQPQHF. In nucleotides, the CDR3 is TGTGCCAGCAGTTTTCACGGACAGAGCAATCAGCCCCAGCATTTT.

This clonotype came up a few times. For the CDR3, the DNA is TGTGCCAGCAGCCCACGGGACAGCTACAATGAGCAGTTCTTC. It specifies CASSPRDSYNEQFF. The rearrangement uses TRBV9 and TRBJ2-5; TRBD1 agrees at 7 bases. The DNA end is more similar to TRBJ2-1, so the J call may be wrong. The CDR3 covers 14 residues. Germline assignment: CDR1 SGDLS and CDR2 YYNGEE.

J is TRBJ2-1 and V is TRBV7-6, with TRBD2 identical over 8 bases. Germline values: CDR1 SGHVS, CDR2 FNYEAQ. V trimming: 1 base; J trimming: 7 bases; junction bases outside the gene matches: 6. The CDR3 consists of 15 residues. The CDR3 sequence is CASSLGGLAANEQFF. The CDR3 DNA is TGTGCCAGCAGCTTAGGAGGACTAGCAGCGAATGAGCAGTTCTTC.

The chain is built from TRBV7-9 and TRBJ2-7; 9 nucleotides match TRBD1. Germline values: CDR1 SEHNR, CDR2 FQNEAQ (reference sequence). Germline trimming cut 5 bases from V and 0 bases from J; bases unmatched to any gene: 2. CDR3 length equals 14 residues. CDR3 loop: CASSEGQGSYEQYF. The CDR3 DNA follows: TGTGCCAGCAGCGAGGGACAGGGCTCCTACGAGCAGTACTTC.

The chain joins TRBV20-1 to TRBJ2-6; 10 bases map to TRBD1. V lost 3 bases and J lost 2; bases outside the gene matches: 10. The CDR3 consists of 18 residues. CDR1 and CDR2 (germline): DFQATT, SNEGSKA (reference sequence). The CDR3 DNA reads TGCAGTGCTAGCTTGTTCTCCGGGACAGGGGCTGGGGCCAACGTCCTGACTTTC. As protein: CSASLFSGTGAGANVLTF.